The 4 T cell receptor beta chains listed next were all sequenced from one sample in a study of blood T cells in healthy people across ages. Using a J-beta primer mix together with a sample-barcoded 5' primer, a second PCR was run for about 6 to 11 cycles. In TCRdb, the 5' RACE reads were re-called with MiXCR into one record per CDR3 protein. The profile shows 700,000 to 950,000 distinct CDR3 sequences, over 45% of them singletons. Sequencing was done on a sample of blood. The receptor set was obtained from a man aged 30 to 45 in good health.

This CDR3 is CASSPRSLFYNEQFF. The CDR3 DNA reads TGTGCCAGCTCACCCAGGTCCCTCTTTTACAATGAGCAGTTCTTC. This sequence joins TRBV18 and TRBJ2-1; D remains ambiguous. The V gene lost 3 bases and the J gene lost 4 bases, with 13 bases spanning the gap. CDR1 KGHSH and CDR2 LQKENI come from the germline V gene. The length of the CDR3 is 15 residues.

This rearrangement joins TRBV20-1 to TRBJ2-3, with 7 bases lining up with TRBD2. The CDR3 extends over 16 amino acids. Trimming took 3 bases from V and 3 from J; bases not matched to a gene: 12. Germline CDR1 and CDR2: DFQATT and SNEGSKA (reference sequence). CDR3 DNA: TGCAGTGCTAGCCCCCCCCTAGCGGCGTTTACAGATACGCAGTATTTT. Translated, it gives CSASPPLAAFTDTQYF.

This clonotype came up a few times. Here the CDR3 DNA reads TGCAGCGTTGGCTGGACTAGCGGAACCTACGAGCAGTACTTC. The encoded protein is CSVGWTSGTYEQYF. The chain uses TRBV29-1 and TRBJ2-7; 10 bases match TRBD2. Germline CDR1 is SQVTM and CDR2 is ANQGSEA. There are 14 residues in the CDR3. With 4 bases clipped from V and 2 bases from J, the junction kept 5 bases outside the gene matches.

The chain links TRBV7-2 to TRBJ2-7, with 10 bases that match TRBD2. The J call may be faulty, since TRBJ2-5 better matches the DNA end. The CDR3 spans 15 residues. Germline V CDR1 and CDR2: SGHTA, FQGNSA. This CDR3 reads CASSLLAGEAETQYF. The CDR3 region has the DNA TGTGCCAGCAGCTTACTAGCGGGAGAGGCGGAGACCCAGTACTTC.